These 5 T cell receptor beta chains were sequenced from one sample in a study of vaccination and CD4 T cells after COVID-19 (dated by TCRdb to 2021 to 2024). The protocol used for the library was PCR. Sequencing took place on an Illumina iSeq 100. At the Johns Hopkins FTIC core, DNA from the cultured CD4+ T cells underwent TCR sequencing with the Oncomine TCR Beta short-read assay. Clones were called with MiXCR by TCRdb after fastp trimmed the public reads at Q25, and only in-frame beta chains were retained. Identical CDR3 protein sequences are pooled into one entry, listed with their most common genes and DNA. Here the sample has 10,000 to 13,000 distinct CDR3 sequences; roughly 31% occur a single time. Clones ranked in the top ten supply 7.5% to 9.5% of the sample. In light of the paper, this sample's treatment or condition label describes: approximately 9-day PBMC culture with coronavirus spike peptide pools or control peptides (ViraFEST assay).

No antigens are known for them. The specimen was CD4+ T cells from blood, cultured in vitro. These receptors originate from a human donor who had recovered from COVID-19.

This sequence joins TRBV7-2 and TRBJ1-5, with a weak D call TRBD1 (5 bases). The CDR3 has 15 residues. The V gene's germline CDR1 is SGHTA and CDR2 FQGNSA. The V end was cut by 5 bases, the J end by 3 bases, with 14 bases between. The CDR3 spells CASSRTRGVNQPQHF. In DNA form, the CDR3 reads TGTGCCAGCAGCCGCACGCGGGGGGTCAATCAGCCCCAGCATTTT.

The V and J genes are TRBV6-1 and TRBJ2-3; D is undetermined. The CDR3 has 14 amino acids. V lost 3 bases to trimming and J lost 4 bases, with 11 bases between them. Germline values: CDR1 MNHNS, CDR2 SASEGT. CDR3 amino acids: CASSDGVRSDTQYF. The CDR3 nucleotides are TGTGCCAGCAGTGATGGGGTCAGGTCAGATACGCAGTATTTT.

The CDR3 nucleotides read TGTGCCAGCAGCCCACAGGGGGGACTAGCGGGAGACAATGAGCAGTTCTTC. It translates to CASSPQGGLAGDNEQFF. V is TRBV11-3 and J is TRBJ2-1; 14 bases are a match to TRBD2. Germline V gene lookup returns CDR1 SGHNT and CDR2 YENEEA. This CDR3 spans 17 amino acids. The junction had 8 bases not matched to a gene; V was cut back by 5 bases and J by 5 bases.

The V call is TRBV19, the J call TRBJ1-5, with D perhaps TRBD1 (5 bases). The germline V gene encodes CDR1 LNHDA and CDR2 SQIVND (reference sequence). The CDR3 runs to 15 residues. The V and J ends lost 6 bases and 0 bases respectively, with 12 bases between them. The CDR3 coding sequence is TGTGCCAGTAGGGGGCCGAATTATAGCAATCAGCCCCAGCATTTT. Its translation is CASRGPNYSNQPQHF.

The chain uses TRBV5-1 and TRBJ2-7; D call uncertain. Germline V gene lookup returns CDR1 SGHRS and CDR2 YFSETQ. V lost 2 bases, J lost 3 bases, and 9 bases lay in between. This CDR3 spans 13 amino acids. The CDR3, as DNA: TGCGCCAGCAGCTTTGGAGACCTCTACGAGCAGTACTTC. As protein: CASSFGDLYEQYF.